Below are 21 T cell receptor beta chains sequenced from a single sample in a study of T-cell reconstitution after alpha-beta-depleted transplantation in children. It was with unique molecular identifiers that the TCRbeta library was prepared. Each CDR3 protein is one row after TCRdb ran MiXCR on the PCR reads. This table holds around 410,000 distinct CDR3 sequences, roughly a tenth found once. Material: PBMCs from the stem cell graft donor, obtained from the stem cell graft. These receptor sequences come from a human donor who donated a stem cell graft to a child with acute myeloid leukemia.

This clonotype was counted at least ten times. The CDR3 spells CASSLNSGVWRQETQYF. The CDR3 DNA reads TGTGCCAGCAGCTTAAATTCTGGGGTTTGGAGGCAAGAGACCCAGTACTTC. This sequence joins TRBV7-2 and TRBJ2-5, with a weak D call TRBD2 (5 bases). This CDR3 has 17 amino acids. CDR1 and CDR2 (germline): SGHTA, FQGNSA. Trimming shortened V by 2 bases and J by 2 bases, and 18 bases separated the two germline ends.

The rearrangement links TRBV7-8 to TRBJ2-2, with TRBD2 identical over 8 bases. The germline V gene encodes CDR1 SGHVS and CDR2 FQNEAQ. This CDR3 spans 15 amino acids. J lost 6 bases, V lost 0 bases, and 3 bases had no gene match. CDR3 residues: CASSLARGGPGELFF. CDR3 in DNA: TGTGCCAGCAGCTTAGCTCGCGGGGGGCCCGGGGAGCTGTTTTTT.

The chain has TRBV5-8 and TRBJ2-7; 9 bases line up with TRBD1. V dropped 5 bases and J dropped 2; count of bases not matched to a gene: 11. Per germline, CDR1 SGHTS and CDR2 YDEGEE. This CDR3 has 16 amino acids. This CDR3 is CASRRLGTGLPYEQYV. The CDR3 DNA sequence: TGTGCCAGCAGGCGACTGGGGACAGGGTTGCCCTACGAGCAGTACGTC.

The chain employs TRBV20-1 and TRBJ2-3; D is unresolved. V lost 3 bases to trimming and J lost 0 bases, with 10 bases between them. Per the germline V gene, CDR1 is DFQATT and CDR2 is SNEGSKA (reference sequence). The CDR3 consists of 14 residues. This CDR3 is CSASPTASTDTQYF. DNA of the CDR3: TGCAGTGCTAGCCCGACCGCTAGCACAGATACGCAGTATTTT.

The chain combines TRBV4-1 with TRBJ1-5; 7 positions agree with TRBD1. The ends lost 3 bases at V and 5 bases at J; junction bases unmatched: 13. Germline assignment: CDR1 MGHRA and CDR2 YSYEKL. The CDR3 contains 17 residues. CDR3: CASSHHPDRETDQPQHF. The CDR3 nucleotides are TGCGCCAGCAGCCATCACCCCGACAGGGAGACTGATCAGCCCCAGCATTTT.

This clonotype was counted ten times or more. The V call is TRBV27, the J call TRBJ2-1; 10 bases are a match to TRBD2. Germline V CDR1 and CDR2: MNHEY, SMNVEV (reference sequence). The V gene end was trimmed by 3 bases and the J gene end by 9 bases; junction bases not matched to a gene: 2. The CDR3 contains 13 residues. CDR3 DNA: TGTGCCAGCAGTTTCTCTAGCGGGAGTGAGCAGTTCTTC. Translation gives CASSFSSGSEQFF.

The rearrangement uses TRBV29-1 and TRBJ2-1; 12 bases are shared with TRBD1. V dropped 4 bases and J dropped 7; count of bases not matched to a gene: 2. The CDR3 extends over 13 amino acids. Germline CDR1 is SQVTM and CDR2 is ANQGSEA. The CDR3 here is CSVVGQGANEQFF. CDR3 DNA sequence: TGCAGCGTTGTGGGACAGGGGGCTAATGAGCAGTTCTTC.

This clonotype was detected only a few times. The V gene is TRBV7-2, the J gene TRBJ2-3; 8 bases match TRBD2. CDR3 length: 15 residues. The V gene's germline CDR1 is SGHTA and CDR2 FQGNSA. Trimming removed 9 bases from V and 2 bases from J; junction bases left unmatched: 10. DNA of the CDR3: TGTGCCAGTTCGCCACTAGCGGACTACACAGATACGCAGTATTTT. Translated, it gives CASSPLADYTDTQYF.

The sample holds a few counts of this clonotype. This sequence joins TRBV7-9 and TRBJ1-4; 7 nucleotides line up with TRBD1. Trimming removed 5 bases from V and 6 bases from J; junction bases left unmatched: 6. The CDR3 covers 14 residues. Germline CDR1 is SEHNR and CDR2 is FQNEAQ (reference sequence). For the CDR3, the DNA is TGTGCCAGCAGCGCAGGGGGGGGATATGAAAAACTGTTTTTT. Its translation is CASSAGGGYEKLFF.

This clonotype was detected a few times. The CDR3 DNA reads TGTGCCAGCAGATCACAGGGGGCGTACACCGGGGAGCTGTTTTTT. Translated: CASRSQGAYTGELFF. The V gene is TRBV6-2 or TRBV6-3, the J gene TRBJ2-2, with 9 bases lining up with TRBD1. The CDR3 is 15 amino acids. The ends lost 6 bases at V and 3 bases at J; junction bases unmatched: 5. The germline CDR1 and CDR2 sequences are MNHEY and SVGEGT.

The chain employs TRBV18 and TRBJ1-1, with 7 bases fitting TRBD1. Looked up from germline, CDR1 is KGHSH and CDR2 is LQKENI. The CDR3 extends over 14 amino acids. After removal of 5 bases from V and 4 bases from J, the junction contained 7 bases not matched to a gene. In DNA, the CDR3 is TGTGCCAGCTCAGCTACAGGGGTCCTCACTGAAGCTTTCTTT. The encoded protein is CASSATGVLTEAFF. Drawing the rest from reference TRBV18 and TRBJ1-1, the complete variable domain is NAGVMQNPRHLVRRRGQEARLRCSPMKGHSHVYWYRQLPEEGLKFMVYLQKENIIDESGMPKERFSAEFPKEGPSILRIQQVVRGDSAAYFCASSATGVLTEAFFGQGTRLTVV.

V usage is TRBV5-1 and J usage is TRBJ2-5; maybe TRBD1 (6 bases). The CDR3 has 15 residues. The germline V gene has CDR1 SGHRS and CDR2 YFSETQ. Trimming removed 2 bases from V and 5 bases from J, with 16 bases in between. CDR3 in DNA: TGCGCCAGCAGCTTATTAACTACAGGGATGGAGACCCAGTACTTC. Its protein product is CASSLLTTGMETQYF.

This clonotype was observed a handful of times. The rearrangement joins TRBV6-5 to TRBJ2-5, with D tentatively TRBD2 (5 bases). The germline V gene has CDR1 MNHEY and CDR2 SVGAGI. The V gene lost 0 bases and the J gene lost 1 base, with 12 bases spanning the gap. This CDR3 has 16 amino acids. CDR3: CASSYSRVGPQETQYF. DNA of the CDR3: TGTGCCAGCAGTTACTCGAGGGTGGGTCCCCAAGAGACCCAGTACTTC.

Only a few counts were recorded for this clonotype. The chain joins TRBV2 to TRBJ2-3; 7 bases match TRBD1. Germline V CDR1 and CDR2: SNHLY, FYNNEI. The CDR3 spans 13 residues. The trim removed 7 bases at V and 1 base at J, leaving 2 bases unmatched. The CDR3 coding sequence is TGTGCCAGCACTGGACAGGGCACAGATACGCAGTATTTT. Its protein product is CASTGQGTDTQYF.

This clonotype occurred many times. The CDR3 region has the DNA TGTGCCAGCAGCGTAGCTGGTAGCGTCGGGTACAATGAGCAGTTCTTC. This sequence encodes CASSVAGSVGYNEQFF. This chain uses TRBV9 with TRBJ2-1; maybe TRBD2 (5 bases). The V end lost 0 bases, the J end lost 4 bases, and 14 bases lay between the germline ends. The CDR3 runs to 16 residues. CDR1 and CDR2 from the germline V gene are SGDLS and YYNGEE.

This chain links TRBV20-1 with TRBJ1-1; tentative D call: TRBD1 (6 bases). The ends were cut back, 0 bases at V and 4 bases at J, with 18 bases in the middle. From germline, CDR1 is DFQATT and CDR2 SNEGSKA (reference sequence). This CDR3 region has 16 residues. CDR3 protein: CSARDRERGLTTEAFF. The CDR3 DNA sequence: TGCAGTGCTAGAGATAGGGAACGGGGGCTGACCACTGAAGCTTTCTTT.

This clonotype was seen a handful of times. The chain carries TRBV12-3 or TRBV12-4 and TRBJ1-3, with unresolved D. V lost 6 bases to trimming and J lost 0 bases, with 12 bases between them. The CDR3 consists of 15 residues. CDR3 in amino acids: CASRAQESSGNTIYF. CDR3 nucleotides: TGTGCCAGCAGAGCTCAGGAGAGCTCTGGAAACACCATATATTTT.

This clonotype was detected only a few times. The chain recombines TRBV6-2 or TRBV6-3 with TRBJ2-7; no clear D gene. The CDR3 extends over 10 amino acids. From germline, CDR1 is MNHEY and CDR2 SVGEGT. V dropped 8 bases and J dropped 2 bases, with 4 bases sitting between them. Here the CDR3 reads CASGTYEQYF. In DNA form, the CDR3 reads TGTGCCAGCGGGACCTACGAGCAGTACTTC.

This clonotype was seen ten or more times. CDR3 sequence reads: CSVGTRLADTQYF. The CDR3 region has the DNA TGCAGTGTTGGGACTAGGTTGGCAGATACGCAGTATTTT. The rearrangement uses TRBV20-1 and TRBJ2-3; 8 bases align to TRBD2. Per the germline V gene, CDR1 is DFQATT and CDR2 is SNEGSKA (reference sequence). The CDR3 loop spans 13 amino acids. Trimming removed 7 bases from V and 4 bases from J; junction bases left unmatched: 7.

This clonotype has more than one count but fewer than ten. The rearrangement links TRBV4-3 to TRBJ2-7; TRBD2 agrees at 7 bases. Trimming at V came to 4 bases and at J to 3 bases, leaving 15 bases not matched to a gene. Germline V gene data show CDR1 as LGHNA and CDR2 as YSLEER. This CDR3 region has 17 residues. CDR3 sequence (DNA): TGCGCCAGCAGCCTAGCAACGGGGGGTGCTGCCAGCTACGAGCAGTACTTC. Amino acids: CASSLATGGAASYEQYF.

This clonotype was seen ten or more times. This chain uses TRBV4-3 with TRBJ2-1, with 8 bases matching TRBD2. Per germline, CDR1 LGHNA and CDR2 YSLEER. There are 14 residues in the CDR3. V lost 5 bases to trimming and J lost 6 bases; unmatched junction nucleotides: 6. The CDR3 here is CASSSGLASNEQFF. CDR3 in DNA: TGCGCCAGCAGCTCAGGACTAGCTTCCAATGAGCAGTTCTTC.